A single sample is the source of the 15 T cell receptor beta chains below, sequenced in a study of early T cells in non-severe SARS-CoV-2 infection. TCRdb ran MiXCR on the 5' RACE reads and lists one entry per CDR3 protein. The data hold tens of thousands of distinct CDR3 sequences, with about 11% observed a single time. Here the sequenced sample was whole blood, taken at baseline. The receptors were gathered from an adult who was a healthcare worker with PCR-confirmed SARS-CoV-2 infection or an uninfected control (not recorded which).

This clonotype was seen only a few times. The chain couples TRBV12-3 or TRBV12-4 to TRBJ2-3; D is unclear. The V end was cut by 1 base, the J end by 5 bases, with 7 bases between. The CDR3 totals 13 residues. In DNA, the CDR3 is TGTGCCAGCAGTTTAGGCCTGGGAGATACGCAGTATTTT. Its protein product is CASSLGLGDTQYF.

There are many counts of this clonotype. This chain uses TRBV4-3 with TRBJ2-3; the D gene is possibly TRBD2 (7 bases). V lost 0 bases, J lost 7 bases, and 20 bases lay in between. Germline-derived CDR1 and CDR2 are LGHNA and YSLEER. The CDR3 extends over 17 amino acids. CDR3 DNA: TGCGCCAGCAGCCAAGATCTTACGGGGGGCGCATCATATACGCAGTATTTT. Amino acids: CASSQDLTGGASYTQYF.

This clonotype came up many times. This sequence joins TRBV9 and TRBJ1-3, with 7 bases lining up with TRBD1. V was pared by 2 bases and J by 0 bases, with 5 bases of the junction left unmatched. CDR3 size: 16 residues. Germline CDR1 SGDLS, CDR2 YYNGEE. The CDR3 nucleotides read TGTGCCAGCAGCGTCCACAGGGGTTTCTCTGGAAACACCATATATTTT. This codes for CASSVHRGFSGNTIYF.

To note about this clonotype: This sequence may be a read error, since a much larger clone differs from it by one base. The rearrangement uses TRBV25-1 and TRBJ1-5; 7 nucleotides match TRBD1. Germline CDR1 and CDR2: MGHDK and SYGVNS. This CDR3 region has 17 residues. The CDR3 coding sequence is TGTGCCAACAGTGACGATAGGGGATCCGGGACAGACCAGCCCCAGCATTTT. This translates into CANSDDRGSGTDQPQHF. The full variable domain, completed using reference TRBV25-1 and TRBJ1-5, is EADIYQTPRYLVIGTGKKITLECSQTMGHDKMYWYQQDPGMELHLIHYSYGVNSTEKGDLSSESTVSRIRTEHFPLTLESARPSHTSQYLCANSDDRGSGTDQPQHFGDGTRLSIL.

This chain joins TRBV18 and TRBJ2-3, with TRBD2 identical over 9 bases. The CDR3 runs 17 residues. J lost 2 bases, V lost 1 base, and 7 bases had no gene match. CDR1 is KGHSH and CDR2 is LQKENI in the germline V gene. The CDR3 DNA follows: TGTGCCAGCTCACCACGAACTAGCGGGCTACTCACAGATACGCAGTATTTT. Its translation is CASSPRTSGLLTDTQYF.

This clonotype was observed a handful of times. The chain is built from TRBV5-6 and TRBJ1-3; D gene unclear. This CDR3 is 14 amino acids long. In germline, CDR1 is SGHDT, CDR2 YYEEEE. Trimming took off 6 bases at V and 0 bases at J, with 10 bases between the two ends. CDR3 nucleotide sequence: TGTGCCAGCACCAGACGGATCTCTGGAAACACCATATATTTT. Translation: CASTRRISGNTIYF. The full variable domain, its missing parts supplied by reference TRBV5-6 and TRBJ1-3, is DAGVTQSPTHLIKTRGQQVTLRCSPKSGHDTVSWYQQALGQGPQFIFQYYEEEERQRGNFPDRFSGHQFPNYSSELNVNALLLGDSALYLCASTRRISGNTIYFGEGSWLTVV.

This clonotype was seen a handful of times. The rearrangement joins TRBV7-2 to TRBJ1-1; D remains unclear. The CDR3 is 13 residues long. Trimming removed 1 base at V and 8 bases at J, with 11 bases between. Germline CDR1 SGHTA, CDR2 FQGNSA. CDR3 bases: TGTGCCAGCAGCTTAGACCCCAAGAGGGAAGCTTTCTTT. This codes for CASSLDPKREAFF.

The chain carries TRBV10-1 and TRBJ2-3; 10 bases agree with TRBD2. The CDR3 has 16 amino acids. From germline, CDR1 is WNHNN and CDR2 SYGVQD (reference sequence). V shed 3 bases, J shed 0 bases, and the junction held 3 bases outside the gene matches. CDR3 sequence: CASSESGGASTDTQYF. The CDR3 bases are TGCGCCAGCAGTGAAAGCGGGGGGGCTAGCACAGATACGCAGTATTTT.

This clonotype has just a few counts. The genes are TRBV10-3 and TRBJ2-1; 13 bases map to TRBD2. Germline V gene lookup returns CDR1 ENHRY and CDR2 SYGVKD. V shed 7 bases and J 5 bases; nucleotides not matched to a gene: 5. This CDR3 spans 15 amino acids. The CDR3 protein is CAIKPGLAGHNEQFF. DNA of the CDR3: TGTGCCATCAAACCGGGACTAGCGGGGCACAATGAGCAGTTCTTC.

This chain joins TRBV7-8 and TRBJ2-5, with 10 bases matching TRBD1. Trimming at V came to 7 bases and at J to 4 bases, leaving 12 bases not matched to a gene. Germline V gene sequence: CDR1 SGHVS, CDR2 FQNEAQ. This CDR3 is built from 16 residues. CDR3 region: CASNRDRGRGRETQYF. Written as DNA, the CDR3 is TGTGCCAGCAATCGGGACAGGGGCCGAGGGAGAGAGACCCAGTACTTC.

The chain employs TRBV7-2 and TRBJ1-6; D might be TRBD1 (5 bases). The CDR3 length is 18 residues. The germline V gene encodes CDR1 SGHTA and CDR2 FQGNSA. V was pared by 0 bases and J by 13 bases, with 25 bases between. CDR3 loop: CASSLASTPPSGVFPLHF. The CDR3 DNA is TGTGCCAGCAGCTTAGCGAGTACTCCACCGTCGGGGGTTTTTCCCCTCCACTTT.

This clonotype was observed a few times. The chain has TRBV10-3 and TRBJ2-3, with D tentatively TRBD2 (7 bases). Trimming took off 3 bases at V and 4 bases at J, with 14 bases between the two ends. The germline CDR1 and CDR2 sequences are ENHRY and SYGVKD. CDR3 length: 15 residues. The CDR3 region is CAISDPRGAADTQYF. Here the CDR3 DNA reads TGTGCCATCAGTGACCCCCGGGGGGCGGCAGATACGCAGTATTTT.

This clonotype was picked up many times. This chain connects TRBV29-1 to TRBJ2-6, with a weak D call TRBD1 (5 bases). The CDR3 totals 13 residues. V was clipped by 7 bases and J by 1 base, with 8 bases between them. Germline values: CDR1 SQVTM, CDR2 ANQGSEA. CDR3 sequence (DNA): TGCAGCGCCCAGGGTTCTGGGGCCAACGTCCTGACTTTC. It encodes CSAQGSGANVLTF. Supplemented by reference TRBV29-1 and TRBJ2-6, the full variable domain reads SAVISQKPSRDICQRGTSLTIQCQVDSQVTMMFWYRQQPGQSLTLIATANQGSEATYESGFVIDKFPISRPNLTFSTLTVSNMSPEDSSIYLCSAQGSGANVLTFGAGSRLTVL.

This chain joins TRBV7-9 and TRBJ1-5; unclear D gene. V was cut by 5 bases and J by 4 bases, with 15 bases left in between. Germline assignment: CDR1 SEHNR and CDR2 FQNEAQ (reference sequence). This CDR3 spans 15 amino acids. This CDR3 is CASSQSGSMNQPQHF. The CDR3, as DNA: TGTGCCAGCAGCCAATCGGGGTCCATGAATCAGCCCCAGCATTTT.

The gene calls are TRBV5-5 and TRBJ1-2; TRBD1 might be the D (5 bases). This CDR3 has 13 residues. In germline, CDR1 is SGHKS, CDR2 YYEKEE (reference sequence). Trimming cost V 2 bases and J 7 bases, with 12 bases left between them. CDR3 loop: CASSLVSGAGYTF. CDR3 sequence (DNA): TGTGCCAGCAGCTTAGTTTCCGGGGCTGGCTACACCTTC.